Below, 26 T cell receptor beta chains from the same sample are listed, as sequenced in a study of blood T cell repertoires in COVID-19 (dated by TCRdb to the early 2020s). Library prep was done by the immunoSEQ multiplex PCR assay. Imported from immuneACCESS, the table was reduced by TCRdb to in-frame sequences with V and J called. These copies leave out some clones; in studies compared against another copy, an unresolved V gene accounts for under half, and the cause of the remainder is not known. In all, the sample holds approximately 150,000 clones, and almost 85% of those were seen once. The ten largest clones take up approximately 1.5% of the sample. The sample consisted of peripheral blood. Source of these receptors: a man in his 60s with acute or convalescent COVID-19.

The chain combines TRBV19 with TRBJ1-1, with D hard to call. Germline loops: CDR1 LNHDA, CDR2 SQIVND (reference sequence). The CDR3 has 13 amino acids. The V end was cut by 8 bases, the J end by 3 bases, with 13 bases between. CDR3 amino acids: CASATGGYTEAFF. As DNA, the CDR3 is TGTGCCAGTGCCACCGGCGGGTACACTGAAGCTTTCTTT.

This clone was counted only a few times. The chain couples TRBV7-6 to TRBJ1-1; perhaps TRBD1 as D (6 bases). Trimming cost V 1 base and J 3 bases, with 12 bases left between them. The V gene's germline CDR1 is SGHVS and CDR2 FNYEAQ. The CDR3 length is 15 residues. The chain's CDR3 is CASSLGAGADTEAFF. The DNA of the CDR3 is TGTGCCAGCAGCTTAGGTGCGGGGGCGGACACTGAAGCTTTCTTT.

The chain couples TRBV28 to TRBJ2-1; a possible D gene is TRBD2 (5 bases). Germline CDR1 reads MDHEN; CDR2 reads SYDVKM. Trimming pared 7 bases from V and 7 bases from J, leaving 17 bases between. This CDR3 has 14 amino acids. CDR3 region: CASTIARGPNEQFF. The CDR3, as DNA: TGTGCCAGCACTATCGCCCGGGGTCCTAATGAGCAGTTCTTC.

The rearrangement joins TRBV24-1 to TRBJ2-5; the match to TRBD2 covers 8 bases. CDR1 is KGHDR and CDR2 is SFDVKD in the germline V gene. The CDR3 has 14 amino acids. V lost 5 bases, J lost 5 bases, and 6 bases stayed unmatched. The CDR3 region is CATSVTGGQETQYF. CDR3 bases: TGTGCCACCAGTGTAACGGGAGGGCAGGAGACCCAGTACTTC.

The J gene is TRBJ2-1, the V gene TRBV18, with D tentatively TRBD1 (6 bases). In germline, CDR1 is KGHSH, CDR2 LQKENI. This CDR3 is 15 amino acids long. V was pared by 3 bases and J by 3 bases, with 12 bases between. The CDR3 loop is CASSPVRDIYNEQFF. The CDR3, as DNA: TGTGCCAGCTCACCGGTCCGGGACATCTACAATGAGCAGTTCTTC.

This chain uses TRBV2 with TRBJ1-4; TRBD1 agrees at 7 bases. Germline V lookup: CDR1 SNHLY, CDR2 FYNNEI. J lost 9 bases, V lost 4 bases, and 8 bases had no gene match. This CDR3 is built from 14 residues. Here the CDR3 reads CASSGPGTVKKLFF. The CDR3 nucleotides are TGTGCCAGCAGTGGCCCCGGGACAGTGAAAAAACTGTTTTTT.

V gene TRBV6-5 combines with J gene TRBJ2-2; tentative D call: TRBD2 (6 bases). The ends were cut back, 5 bases at V and 6 bases at J, with 16 bases in the middle. The CDR3 runs to 15 residues. Germline loops: CDR1 MNHEY, CDR2 SVGAGI. The CDR3 reads CASSPRLVRAGELFF. CDR3 nucleotide sequence: TGTGCCAGCAGTCCCCGACTAGTAAGGGCCGGGGAGCTGTTTTTT.

The CDR3 DNA reads as TGTGCCAGCAGGTTAGGGTCTGGTCAGGGGGCTAGCTATAATTCACCCCTCCACTTT. Protein product: CASRLGSGQGASYNSPLHF. The gene calls are TRBV27 and TRBJ1-6; TRBD1 aligns across 8 bases. The V segment lost 6 bases and the J segment 3 bases; nucleotides outside the gene matches: 16. Germline CDR1 and CDR2: MNHEY and SMNVEV (reference sequence). This CDR3 spans 19 amino acids.

This clone was observed once. The V and J genes are TRBV5-1 and TRBJ2-5; TRBD2 agrees at 8 bases. The length of the CDR3 is 15 residues. The V gene's germline CDR1 is SGHRS and CDR2 YFSETQ. V lost 3 bases and J lost 2; bases outside the gene matches: 6. CDR3 in DNA: TGCGCCAGCAGCTCCGTCGGGGGGGGTCAAGAGACCCAGTACTTC. Translation gives CASSSVGGGQETQYF.

This chain links TRBV6-4 with TRBJ1-1, with D possibly matching TRBD1 (5 bases). V lost 3 bases and J lost 3, with 14 bases in between. This CDR3 contains 15 residues. The germline gives CDR1 MRHNA, CDR2 SNTAGT. Here the CDR3 DNA reads TGTGCCAGCAGTGAAAGGGGTATTGGGCACACTGAAGCTTTCTTT. Translated, it gives CASSERGIGHTEAFF.

The genes are TRBV6-5 and TRBJ1-1; possibly TRBD1 for D (6 bases). The V gene lost 6 bases and the J gene lost 1 base, with 15 bases spanning the gap. The CDR3 totals 15 residues. CDR1 MNHEY and CDR2 SVGAGI come from the germline V gene. The CDR3 reads CASRGLDSRNTEAFF. Written as DNA, the CDR3 is TGTGCCAGCAGAGGGCTGGACAGCCGGAACACTGAAGCTTTCTTT.

This clone was recorded once. This chain joins TRBV11-2 and TRBJ2-1; TRBD2 aligns across 10 bases. V dropped 5 bases and J dropped 8; count of bases not matched to a gene: 9. The CDR3 covers 15 residues. CDR1 is SGHAT and CDR2 is FQNNGV in the germline V gene. The CDR3 loop is CASSLLLAGSDEQFF. In nucleotides, the CDR3 is TGTGCCAGCAGCCTTTTACTAGCGGGGAGTGATGAGCAGTTCTTC.

V usage is TRBV18 and J usage is TRBJ2-2; the match to TRBD2 covers 9 bases. CDR3 length: 17 residues. Trimming removed 3 bases from V and 6 bases from J; junction bases left unmatched: 11. Germline CDR1 is KGHSH and CDR2 is LQKENI. The CDR3 sequence: CASSPSSGTLGPGELFF. The CDR3, as DNA: TGTGCCAGCTCACCGTCTAGCGGGACTTTGGGTCCCGGGGAGCTGTTTTTT.

This chain links TRBV19 with TRBJ1-1; perhaps TRBD1 as D (6 bases). Germline V CDR1 and CDR2: LNHDA, SQIVND (reference sequence). Trimming removed 4 bases from V and 2 bases from J, with 11 bases in between. CDR3 length equals 14 residues. The CDR3: CASSTQGFNTEAFF. DNA of the CDR3: TGTGCCAGTAGTACACAGGGTTTCAACACTGAAGCTTTCTTT. Filled out from reference TRBV19 and TRBJ1-1, the complete variable domain reads DGGITQSPKYLFRKEGQNVTLSCEQNLNHDAMYWYRQDPGQGLRLIYYSQIVNDFQKGDIAEGYSVSREKKESFPLTVTSAQKNPTAFYLCASSTQGFNTEAFFGQGTRLTVV.

The chain has TRBV5-1 and TRBJ2-3, with 11 nucleotides matching TRBD2. Per germline, CDR1 SGHRS and CDR2 YFSETQ. V was pared by 0 bases and J by 1 base, with 7 bases of the junction left unmatched. CDR3 size: 18 residues. CDR3 region: CASSLGVTSGKRTDTQYF. The CDR3 coding sequence is TGCGCCAGCAGCTTGGGGGTGACTAGCGGGAAACGCACAGATACGCAGTATTTT. Full variable domain (remainder filled in from reference TRBV5-1 and TRBJ2-3): KAGVTQTPRYLIKTRGQQVTLSCSPISGHRSVSWYQQTPGQGLQFLFEYFSETQRNKGNFPGRFSGRQFSNSRSEMNVSTLELGDSALYLCASSLGVTSGKRTDTQYFGPGTRLTVL.

The chain is built from TRBV5-1 and TRBJ2-5; D might be TRBD2 (5 bases). Per germline, CDR1 SGHRS and CDR2 YFSETQ. The V and J ends lost 0 bases and 5 bases respectively, with 14 bases between them. The CDR3 consists of 15 residues. CDR3: CASSLDLASGETQYF. As DNA, the CDR3 is TGCGCCAGCAGCTTGGATCTAGCATCGGGCGAGACCCAGTACTTC.

This clone occurred once. V gene TRBV30 combines with J gene TRBJ2-1; the match to TRBD2 covers 9 bases. CDR3 length equals 15 residues. CDR1 and CDR2 from the germline V gene are GTSNPN and SVGIG (reference sequence). Trimming removed 2 bases from V and 5 bases from J; junction bases left unmatched: 7. CDR3 bases: TGTGCCTGGAGTCTGGCGGGAGGGCCGAACAATGAGCAGTTCTTC. Translation: CAWSLAGGPNNEQFF.

This rearrangement joins TRBV12-5 to TRBJ1-5; 7 bases are a match to TRBD1. CDR3 length: 17 residues. V lost 0 bases, J lost 2 bases, and 7 bases stayed unmatched. CDR1 is LGHNT and CDR2 is FRNRAP in the germline V gene. The CDR3 region is CASGLVNRGQGNQPQHF. The CDR3 DNA is TGTGCTAGTGGTTTGGTCAACAGGGGTCAAGGCAATCAGCCCCAGCATTTT.

This chain uses TRBV9 with TRBJ2-2; 10 bases agree with TRBD2. Germline CDR1 reads SGDLS; CDR2 reads YYNGEE. The trim removed 0 bases at V and 4 bases at J, leaving 6 bases unmatched. CDR3 length: 17 amino acids. The CDR3 nucleotides read TGTGCCAGCAGCGTAGGCCTAGCGGGAGTTCTCACCGGGGAGCTGTTTTTT. This encodes CASSVGLAGVLTGELFF.

The CDR3 DNA is TGCGCCAGCAGCTTTTCCCCAGGGAGGGCAGATACGCAGTATTTT. This gives the protein CASSFSPGRADTQYF. This sequence joins TRBV5-1 and TRBJ2-3; 7 bases match TRBD2. Germline V gene data show CDR1 as SGHRS and CDR2 as YFSETQ. J gave up 4 bases and V 2 bases, and 7 bases lay outside the gene matches. This CDR3 comprises 15 residues.

The gene calls are TRBV27 and TRBJ1-5, with TRBD1 matching 8 bases. Trimming cost V 4 bases and J 3 bases; bases outside gene matches: 5. Germline CDR1 and CDR2: MNHEY and SMNVEV (reference sequence). The CDR3 contains 15 residues. CDR3 DNA sequence: TGTGCCAGCAGTTCTGACAGGGGATTCAATCAGCCCCAGCATTTT. Translated, it gives CASSSDRGFNQPQHF.

The chain has TRBV27 and TRBJ2-4, with TRBD2 matching over 8 bases. The ends lost 4 bases at V and 0 bases at J; junction bases unmatched: 8. The CDR3 spans 17 residues. Germline lookup yields CDR1 MNHEY and CDR2 SMNVEV (reference sequence). The CDR3 DNA is TGTGCCAGCAGTTATTATTCTAGCGGGCCAGCCAAAAACATTCAGTACTTC. Amino acid sequence: CASSYYSSGPAKNIQYF.

This chain links TRBV4-1 with TRBJ2-7; TRBD1 aligns across 7 bases. J lost 3 bases, V lost 4 bases, and 12 bases had no gene match. The CDR3 has 16 amino acids. CDR1 MGHRA and CDR2 YSYEKL come from the germline V gene. The CDR3 nucleotides are TGCGCCAGCAGCCGCTCTCTCGGACAGGCATACTACGAGCAGTACTTC. It encodes CASSRSLGQAYYEQYF.

Here the CDR3 DNA reads TGTGCCAGCAGCTTAGGATTTAGCTCTGGAAACACCATATATTTT. As protein: CASSLGFSSGNTIYF. The chain carries TRBV7-8 and TRBJ1-3, with D unresolved. The CDR3 runs to 15 residues. CDR1 SGHVS and CDR2 FQNEAQ come from the germline V gene. Trimming removed 1 base from V and 0 bases from J, with 7 bases in between.

This sequence joins TRBV11-3 and TRBJ2-3, with D possibly being TRBD1 (6 bases). Trimming removed 1 base at V and 8 bases at J, with 10 bases between. The CDR3 loop spans 13 amino acids. The germline gives CDR1 SGHNT, CDR2 YENEEA. The CDR3 nucleotides are TGTGCCAGCAGCTTAGGGCTACAGGGTACGCAGTATTTT. It specifies CASSLGLQGTQYF.

This clone was detected once. This rearrangement joins TRBV27 to TRBJ1-6; maybe TRBD1 (5 bases). Trimming removed 0 bases from V and 8 bases from J, with 8 bases in between. The CDR3 runs 14 residues. Germline V gives CDR1 MNHEY, CDR2 SMNVEV (reference sequence). The CDR3 region is CASSLSGDHSPLHF. The CDR3 DNA reads TGTGCCAGCAGTTTATCAGGGGATCATTCACCCCTCCACTTT.